A single sample is the source of the 12 T cell receptor beta chains below, sequenced in a study of T-cell reconstitution after alpha-beta-depleted transplantation in children. Using unique molecular identifiers, the investigators prepared the TCRbeta library. In TCRdb, the PCR reads were re-called with MiXCR into one record per CDR3 protein. This table holds fewer than 400,000 distinct CDR3 sequences, around 21% found once. The source material was PBMCs from the stem cell graft donor, sampled from the stem cell graft. The receptors shown here come from a human donor who donated a stem cell graft to a child with acute myeloid leukemia.

This clonotype was counted only a few times. The chain combines TRBV10-3 with TRBJ2-2; 8 positions agree with TRBD2. This CDR3 is 14 amino acids long. Germline V gene sequence: CDR1 ENHRY, CDR2 SYGVKD. J gave up 7 bases and V 4 bases, and 5 bases lay outside the gene matches. In nucleotides, the CDR3 is TGTGCCATCAGTGCCAGCGGGAGAATCGGGGAGCTGTTTTTT. It specifies CAISASGRIGELFF.

This clonotype was counted ten times or more. V and J are TRBV20-1 and TRBJ2-7; 10 nucleotides agree with TRBD1. J was trimmed by 11 bases and V by 0 bases; bases with no gene match: 10. The CDR3 covers 14 residues. Germline CDR1 reads DFQATT; CDR2 reads SNEGSKA (reference sequence). CDR3 DNA: TGCAGTGCTAGAGACGGACAGGGGGATGTCGGGGAGTACTTC. Translated: CSARDGQGDVGEYF.

The sample holds a few counts of this clonotype. The CDR3 nucleotides read TGTGCCACCAGCAGGGGACAATTGGGGACTGAAGCTTTCTTT. As protein: CATSRGQLGTEAFF. The rearrangement joins TRBV15 to TRBJ1-1, with D possibly TRBD1 on 6 matching bases. This CDR3 is built from 14 residues. V was pared by 3 bases and J by 5 bases, with 13 bases between. Germline lookup yields CDR1 LNHNV and CDR2 YYDKDF (reference sequence).

The sample holds a few counts of this clonotype. The chain uses TRBV7-9 and TRBJ2-7, with TRBD1 identical over 10 bases. Germline V lookup: CDR1 SEHNR, CDR2 FQNEAQ (reference sequence). This CDR3 comprises 15 residues. Trimming took 5 bases from V and 4 from J; bases not matched to a gene: 8. This CDR3 reads CASSPGTGDAYEQYF. The CDR3 DNA reads TGTGCCAGCAGCCCCGGGACAGGGGATGCGTACGAGCAGTACTTC.

The rearrangement links TRBV12-3 or TRBV12-4 to TRBJ1-5; 9 bases are shared with TRBD1. J was trimmed by 3 bases and V by 4 bases; bases with no gene match: 7. This CDR3 spans 16 amino acids. The CDR3, as DNA: TGTGCCAGCAGTTCGGCGGGACAGGGACTCAATCAGCCCCAGCATTTT. Translating it yields CASSSAGQGLNQPQHF.

The table lists this clonotype with many counts. Sequence at one end of the junction differs from germline and may be a read error. V and J are TRBV7-2 and TRBJ2-1; D call uncertain. The CDR3 runs 14 residues. Germline V gene sequence: CDR1 SGHTA, CDR2 FQGNSA. For the CDR3, the DNA is TGTGCCAGCAGTTTAGGTTGGGGCTACAATGAGCAGTTCTTC. This encodes CASSLGWGYNEQFF. Together with reference TRBV7-2 and TRBJ2-1, the CDR3 gives the full variable domain: GAGVSQSPSNKVTEKGKDVELRCDPISGHTALYWYRQSLGQGLEFLIYFQGNSAPDKSGLPSDRFSAERTGGSVSTLTIQRTQQEDSAVYLCASSLGWGYNEQFFGPGTRLTVL.

The chain joins TRBV19 to TRBJ2-3; D might be TRBD2 (6 bases). The CDR3 is 14 amino acids. V was pared by 2 bases and J by 3 bases, with 9 bases between. Germline CDR1 LNHDA, CDR2 SQIVND (reference sequence). In DNA, the CDR3 is TGTGCCAGTAGTATAACTAGCCTTACAGATACGCAGTATTTT. Amino acid sequence: CASSITSLTDTQYF. Full variable domain (missing parts from reference TRBV19 and TRBJ2-3): DGGITQSPKYLFRKEGQNVTLSCEQNLNHDAMYWYRQDPGQGLRLIYYSQIVNDFQKGDIAEGYSVSREKKESFPLTVTSAQKNPTAFYLCASSITSLTDTQYFGPGTRLTVL.

This clonotype was counted many times. The chain combines TRBV12-3 or TRBV12-4 with TRBJ2-5; TRBD2 is a possible D gene (5 bases). V was clipped by 1 base and J by 5 bases, with 14 bases between them. There are 15 residues in the CDR3. The CDR3 reads CASSLGALRAETQYF. The CDR3 DNA reads TGTGCCAGCAGTTTAGGAGCCTTGCGGGCGGAGACCCAGTACTTC.

The V gene is TRBV5-1, the J gene TRBJ2-7; D ambiguous. V lost 0 bases, J lost 4 bases, and 11 bases lay in between. Looked up from germline, CDR1 is SGHRS and CDR2 is YFSETQ. CDR3 length: 14 amino acids. CDR3 region: CASSLGREPYEQYF. The DNA of the CDR3 is TGCGCCAGCAGCTTGGGAAGGGAACCTTACGAGCAGTACTTC. The full variable domain, its missing parts supplied by reference TRBV5-1 and TRBJ2-7, is KAGVTQTPRYLIKTRGQQVTLSCSPISGHRSVSWYQQTPGQGLQFLFEYFSETQRNKGNFPGRFSGRQFSNSRSEMNVSTLELGDSALYLCASSLGREPYEQYFGPGTRLTVT.

This clonotype was counted a few times. This chain links TRBV7-8 with TRBJ2-5; D call uncertain. V dropped 1 base and J dropped 1 base, with 10 bases sitting between them. The CDR3 totals 15 residues. The germline V gene encodes CDR1 SGHVS and CDR2 FQNEAQ. The CDR3 region is CASSLGRVRQETQYF. CDR3 bases: TGTGCCAGCAGCTTAGGAAGGGTCCGCCAAGAGACCCAGTACTTC.

This clonotype was recorded at least ten times. The gene calls are TRBV20-1 and TRBJ2-7; TRBD2 matches at 9 bases. Trimming took 3 bases from V and 6 from J; bases not matched to a gene: 18. Germline CDR1 and CDR2: DFQATT and SNEGSKA (reference sequence). CDR3 size: 17 residues. In nucleotides, the CDR3 is TGCAGTGCTAGTAATCCTGGTCCTATACTAGCGGGTAGCGAGCAGTACTTC. Its translation: CSASNPGPILAGSEQYF.

This clonotype was seen a handful of times. The chain employs TRBV9 and TRBJ2-2, with TRBD1 matching 11 bases. Germline V lookup: CDR1 SGDLS, CDR2 YYNGEE. Unmatched junction bases numbered 4, after V lost 0 bases and J lost 6 bases. This CDR3 has 16 amino acids. The DNA for the CDR3 is TGTGCCAGCAGCGTAGTGGGGGACAGGGGGTCCGGGGAGCTGTTTTTT. Its protein is CASSVVGDRGSGELFF.